The present TCR beta chain was sequenced within a study of CD8+CD57+ T cells in acquired aplastic anemia. Genomic DNA, the template, was used for profiling of the TCR beta VDJ and CDR3. TCRdb used MiXCR to reprocess the reads, holding one entry per CDR3 protein. The sample holds roughly 180,000 distinct CDR3 sequences, around 45% seen once. This clonotype was observed many times. V was shortened by 8 bases and J by 3 bases, with 11 bases between the two germline ends. Per germline, CDR1 MDHEN and CDR2 SYDVKM. This CDR3 region has 12 residues. Sequenced input: sorted CD4+, CD8+, or CD8+CD57+ T cells (not recorded which) from PBMCs. This clonotype was sampled from a human donor in good health. V usage is TRBV28 and J usage is TRBJ2-7; D remains ambiguous. The CDR3 DNA is TGTGCCAGCTCCTCGTACCTCTACGAGCAGTACTTC. It specifies CASSSYLYEQYF.